Listed here is a single T cell receptor beta chain. A few counts support this clonotype. Its recognized antigen is unknown. No qualities accompany the bases; no much larger clone lies one base away. The entry originates in a study of vaccination and CD4 T cells after COVID-19 (dated by TCRdb to between 2022 and 2023). For the wider study: Every convalescent patient had a positive nasal swab PCR test for SARS-CoV-2, with mild disease in nine patients and severe disease in one. Six males and four females were included in the convalescent cohort, with two Hispanic individuals, seven Caucasians, two Asians and one multiracial person represented. Post-COVID blood samples were collected from convalescent patients a median of roughly 100 days after diagnosis, with a range of roughly 30 to 170 days. Control cultures used a CEFX viral epitope pool as positive control, an HIV-1 Nef peptide pool as negative control, or no peptide. Post-vaccine blood samples were taken a median of about 72 days after the second vaccine dose, with a range of about 14 to 241 days. Overlapping spike peptide pools from SARS-CoV-2 and from the common cold coronaviruses HCoV-NL63, HCoV-OC43 and HCoV-229E were used as culture stimuli. In 10 COVID-19 convalescent patients and several infection-naive healthy vaccine recipients, researchers compared the spike-specific CD4+ TCR repertoire from before mRNA vaccination with the repertoire from after. Participants received two doses of either the Pfizer-BioNTech BNT162b2 vaccine (n=8) or the Moderna mRNA-1273 vaccine (n=2). General findings and caveats noted by the study authors: Although the median number of SARS-CoV-2-reactive clonotypes went up from around 19 after infection to around 40 after vaccination, the increase was not significant. Among convalescent patients, a median about 90% of the SARS-CoV-2-reactive clones seen after vaccination appeared only after vaccination, which suggests priming specific to the vaccine. Of the vaccine-specific clones found in convalescent patients, nearly all (304 of 307) were mono-reactive for SARS-CoV-2 spike instead of being cross-reactive with common cold coronaviruses. The study included relatively few convalescent patients and did not analyze early timepoints after natural infection.

The CDR3 contains 15 residues, cysteine and phenylalanine counted. Only the CDR3 DNA stays, 45 bases, in frame from base 1. V has 0 bases trimmed and J has 1 base trimmed; junction bases matching no gene number 0. According to the germline V gene, CDR1 reads MNHEY and CDR2 reads SVGAGI. What the treatment or condition label conveys for this sample: roughly ten-day PBMC culture with coronavirus spike peptide pools or control peptides (ViraFEST assay). To expand antigen-specific T cells with peptide pools and then pick out the expanded clonotypes through TCR sequencing, the study relied on the ViraFEST assay. The convalescent patients' positive SARS-CoV-2 PCR tests were from March to December 2020, which was before the Alpha, Beta and Delta variants emerged in the United States. PBMCs were cultured at approximately 2 million per well in IMDM supplemented with approximately 5% human AB serum and 10 IU/ml IL-2, with approximately 10 ug/ml peptide pools added. On days 3 and 7, half of the culture medium was replaced with fresh IL-2-containing medium. After roughly nine days of culture, CD4+ T cells were isolated by negative selection using the EasySep CD4+ T cell isolation kit. Ficoll-Paque Plus gradient centrifugation was used to isolate PBMCs from whole blood, and the isolated PBMCs were then either used fresh or cryopreserved at -140C. Each culture condition was generally run in triplicate wells.

Library preparation was by PCR. DNA from cultured CD4+ T cells was subjected to TCR sequencing with the Oncomine TCR Beta short-read assay at the Johns Hopkins FTIC core. The QIAamp micro DNA kit was used to extract genomic DNA from the cultured CD4+ T cells. Oncomine TCR Beta libraries made from cultured CD4+ T cells were pooled using unique dual indexes and sequenced on an Illumina iSeq 100. The published analysis was carried out like this. Non-productive sequences were removed, and CDR3s that did not start with C, did not end with F or W, or were shorter than 7 amino acids were discarded. The MANAFEST web application was used to identify antigen-specific clonotypes by comparing peptide-stimulated wells against reference wells and other culture wells. Positive clones required FDR below 0.05, an odds ratio above 5, and productive frequency above 0.1% in at least two of three replicate wells. A clonotype was classed as cross-reactive if the clonotype showed significant expansion both in SARS-CoV-2 spike wells and in at least one common cold coronavirus spike condition. Similarity between CDR3 sequences was evaluated in R version 3.6.1 using Levenshtein distances (stringdist) and unrooted phylogenetic trees (ape). In TCRdb, the public reads were trimmed at Q25 with fastp and aligned with MiXCR, with productive beta chains retained. Each record represents a unique CDR3 protein, reported with the most common genes and DNA among its rows. What appears here as the V and J calls and clone size reflects TCRdb's work, not the paper's. This sample comprises 20,000 or so distinct CDR3 sequences, 67% of them detected only once. The biggest ten clones account for roughly 7.5% of the sample.

The chain is made from TRBV6-5 and TRBJ1-3, with TRBD1 identical over 7 junction bases. Sequenced: CD4+ T cells from blood, cultured in vitro. The TCR comes from a human donor who had recovered from COVID-19. At the DNA level, the sequence is TGTGCCAGCAGTTACTCGGACAGGTCTGGAAACACCATATATTTT. Translation gives CASSYSDRSGNTIYF.